This T cell receptor beta chain was documented in a study of CD8+CD57+ T cells in acquired aplastic anemia. V shed 2 bases and J shed 1 base, with 8 bases lying between them. Germline V gives CDR1 LNHNV, CDR2 YYDKDF (reference sequence). This CDR3 has 14 residues. Genomic DNA constituted the template upon which TCR beta VDJ and CDR3 profiling was performed. MiXCR, run by TCRdb on the reads, gives a single entry per CDR3 protein. The profile covers about 81,000 distinct CDR3 sequences, with about half appearing a single time and approximately 60% taken by the ten largest. This clonotype was seen many times.

The chain is built from TRBV15 and TRBJ1-1, with D perhaps matching TRBD1 (6 bases). The sequenced material came from sorted CD4+, CD8+, or CD8+CD57+ T cells (not recorded which) from PBMCs. The receptor was derived from a human donor in good health, serving as a control. CDR3 bases: TGTGCCACCAGCAGACCGGGACAGAACACTGAAGCTTTCTTT. It yields the protein CATSRPGQNTEAFF.